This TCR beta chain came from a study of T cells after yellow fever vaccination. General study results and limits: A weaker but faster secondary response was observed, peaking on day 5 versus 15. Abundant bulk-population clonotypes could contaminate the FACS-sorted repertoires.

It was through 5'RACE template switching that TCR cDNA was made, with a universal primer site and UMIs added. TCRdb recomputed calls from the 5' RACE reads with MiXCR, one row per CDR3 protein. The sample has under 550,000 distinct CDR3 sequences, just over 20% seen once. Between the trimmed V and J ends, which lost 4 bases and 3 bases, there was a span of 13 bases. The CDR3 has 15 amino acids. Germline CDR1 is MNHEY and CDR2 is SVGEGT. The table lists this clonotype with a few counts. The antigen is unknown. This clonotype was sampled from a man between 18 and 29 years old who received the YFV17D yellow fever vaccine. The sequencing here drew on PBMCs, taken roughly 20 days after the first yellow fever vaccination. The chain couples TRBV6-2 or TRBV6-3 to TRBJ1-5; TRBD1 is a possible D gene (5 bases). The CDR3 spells CASSSPGAYNQPQHF. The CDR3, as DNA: TGTGCCAGCAGTTCACCCGGGGCCTACAATCAGCCCCAGCATTTT.